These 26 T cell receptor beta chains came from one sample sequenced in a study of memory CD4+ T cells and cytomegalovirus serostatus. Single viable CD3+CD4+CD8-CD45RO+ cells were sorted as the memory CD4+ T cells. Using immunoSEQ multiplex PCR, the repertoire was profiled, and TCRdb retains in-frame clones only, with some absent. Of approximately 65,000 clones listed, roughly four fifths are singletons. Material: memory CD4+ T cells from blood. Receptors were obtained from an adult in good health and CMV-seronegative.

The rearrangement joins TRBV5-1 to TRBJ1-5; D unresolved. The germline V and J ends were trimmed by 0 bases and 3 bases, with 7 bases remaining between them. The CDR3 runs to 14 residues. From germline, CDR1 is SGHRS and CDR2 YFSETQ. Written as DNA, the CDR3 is TGCGCCAGCAGCTTGGATGGGTACAATCAGCCCCAGCATTTT. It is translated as CASSLDGYNQPQHF. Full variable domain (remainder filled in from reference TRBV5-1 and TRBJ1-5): KAGVTQTPRYLIKTRGQQVTLSCSPISGHRSVSWYQQTPGQGLQFLFEYFSETQRNKGNFPGRFSGRQFSNSRSEMNVSTLELGDSALYLCASSLDGYNQPQHFGDGTRLSIL.

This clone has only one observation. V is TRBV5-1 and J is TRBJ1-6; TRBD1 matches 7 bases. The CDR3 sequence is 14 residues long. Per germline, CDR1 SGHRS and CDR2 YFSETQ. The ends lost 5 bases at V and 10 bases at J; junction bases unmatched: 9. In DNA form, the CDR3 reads TGCGCCAGCAGTATACAGGGGTCGGGATCACCCCTCCACTTT. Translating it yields CASSIQGSGSPLHF.

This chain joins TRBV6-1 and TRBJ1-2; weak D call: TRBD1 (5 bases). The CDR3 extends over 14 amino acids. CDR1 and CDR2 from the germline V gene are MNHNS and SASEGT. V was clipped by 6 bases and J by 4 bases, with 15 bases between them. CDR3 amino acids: CASRLKGRAYGYTF. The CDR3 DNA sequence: TGTGCCAGCAGACTGAAGGGGCGTGCCTATGGCTACACCTTC.

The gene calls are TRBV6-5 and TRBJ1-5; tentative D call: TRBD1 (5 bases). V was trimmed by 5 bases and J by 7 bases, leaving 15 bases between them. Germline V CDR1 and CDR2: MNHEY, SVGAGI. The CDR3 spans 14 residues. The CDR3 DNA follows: TGTGCCAGCAGTCCCTCCCCGGGGGGGCAGCCCCAGCATTTT. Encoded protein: CASSPSPGGQPQHF.

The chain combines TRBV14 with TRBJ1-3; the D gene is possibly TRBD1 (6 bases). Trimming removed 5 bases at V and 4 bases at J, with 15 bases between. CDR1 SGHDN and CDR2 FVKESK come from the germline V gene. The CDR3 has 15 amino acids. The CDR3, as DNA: TGTGCCAGCAGCACCCAGGGGTTTTCAGGAAACACCATATATTTT. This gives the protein CASSTQGFSGNTIYF.

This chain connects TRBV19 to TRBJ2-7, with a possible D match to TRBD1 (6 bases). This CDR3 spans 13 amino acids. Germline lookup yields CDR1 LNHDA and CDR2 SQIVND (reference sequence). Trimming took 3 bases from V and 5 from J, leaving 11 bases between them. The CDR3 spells CASSMSRGDEQYF. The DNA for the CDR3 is TGTGCCAGTAGTATGTCCAGGGGAGACGAGCAGTACTTC.

CDR3 DNA: TGTGCCAGCAGCTTAGCTCCAGCGGGAGTAGGCAATGAGCAGTTCTTC. Its protein is CASSLAPAGVGNEQFF. The J gene is TRBJ2-1, the V gene TRBV7-8, with TRBD2 identical over 8 bases. The germline V gene encodes CDR1 SGHVS and CDR2 FQNEAQ. There are 16 residues in the CDR3. J lost 6 bases, V lost 0 bases, and 7 bases had no gene match.

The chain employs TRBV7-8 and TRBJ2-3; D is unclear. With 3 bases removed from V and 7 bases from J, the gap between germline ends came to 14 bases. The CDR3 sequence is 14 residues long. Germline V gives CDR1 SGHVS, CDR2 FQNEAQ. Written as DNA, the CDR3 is TGTGCCAGCAGCTTGTCAGAAGACGTATATACGCAGTATTTT. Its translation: CASSLSEDVYTQYF.

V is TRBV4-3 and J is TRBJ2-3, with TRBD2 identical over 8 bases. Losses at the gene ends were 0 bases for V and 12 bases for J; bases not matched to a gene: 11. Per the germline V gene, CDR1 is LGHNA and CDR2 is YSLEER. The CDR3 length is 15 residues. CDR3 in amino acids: CASSQDITGGKRQYF. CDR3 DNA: TGCGCCAGCAGCCAAGATATCACGGGAGGGAAAAGACAGTATTTT.

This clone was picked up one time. CDR3 amino acids: CASSFGGTSAYNEQFF. Here the CDR3 DNA reads TGTGCCAGCAGCTTTGGGGGGACTAGCGCCTACAATGAGCAGTTCTTC. This rearrangement joins TRBV7-2 to TRBJ2-1; 10 bases match TRBD2. With V trimmed by 3 bases and J by 2 bases, 4 bases remained unmatched. CDR1 SGHTA and CDR2 FQGNSA come from the germline V gene. The CDR3 runs 16 residues. The full variable domain, completed using reference TRBV7-2 and TRBJ2-1, is GAGVSQSPSNKVTEKGKDVELRCDPISGHTALYWYRQSLGQGLEFLIYFQGNSAPDKSGLPSDRFSAERTGGSVSTLTIQRTQQEDSAVYLCASSFGGTSAYNEQFFGPGTRLTVL.

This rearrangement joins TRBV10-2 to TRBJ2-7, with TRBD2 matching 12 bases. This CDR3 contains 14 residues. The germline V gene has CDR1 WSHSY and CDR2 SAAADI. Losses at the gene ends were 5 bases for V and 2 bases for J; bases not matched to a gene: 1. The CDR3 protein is CASSRLAGAYEQYF. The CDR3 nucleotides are TGCGCCAGCAGTCGACTAGCGGGGGCCTACGAGCAGTACTTC.

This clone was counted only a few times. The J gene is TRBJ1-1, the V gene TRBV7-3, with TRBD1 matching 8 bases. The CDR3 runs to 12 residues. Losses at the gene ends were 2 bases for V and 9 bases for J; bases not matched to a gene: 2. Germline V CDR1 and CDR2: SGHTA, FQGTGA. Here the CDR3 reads CASSLGQGKAFF. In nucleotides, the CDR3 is TGTGCCAGCAGCTTAGGACAGGGAAAAGCTTTCTTT.

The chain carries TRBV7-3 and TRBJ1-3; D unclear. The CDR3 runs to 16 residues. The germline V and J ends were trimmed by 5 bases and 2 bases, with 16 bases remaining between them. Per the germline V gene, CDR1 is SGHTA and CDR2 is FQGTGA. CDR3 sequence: CASSPGHTIPGNTIYF. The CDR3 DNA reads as TGTGCCAGCAGCCCTGGGCATACCATCCCTGGAAACACCATATATTTT.

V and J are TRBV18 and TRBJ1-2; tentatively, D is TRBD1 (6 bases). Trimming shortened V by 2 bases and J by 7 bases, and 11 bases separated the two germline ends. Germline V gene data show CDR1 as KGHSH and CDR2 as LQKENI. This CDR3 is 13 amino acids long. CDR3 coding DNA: TGTGCCAGCTCACCATCAGGGGACGGTGGCTACACCTTC. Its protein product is CASSPSGDGGYTF.

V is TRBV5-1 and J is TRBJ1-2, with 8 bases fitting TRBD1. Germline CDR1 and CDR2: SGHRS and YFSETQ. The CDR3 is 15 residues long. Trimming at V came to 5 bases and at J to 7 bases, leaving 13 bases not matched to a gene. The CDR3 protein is CASSSTGVGELGYTF. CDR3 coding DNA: TGCGCCAGCAGTTCGACAGGGGTTGGTGAGCTTGGCTACACCTTC.

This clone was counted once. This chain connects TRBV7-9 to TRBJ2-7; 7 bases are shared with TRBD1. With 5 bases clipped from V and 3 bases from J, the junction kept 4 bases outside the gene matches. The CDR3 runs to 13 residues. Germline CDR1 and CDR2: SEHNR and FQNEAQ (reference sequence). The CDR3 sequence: CASSRQGIYEQYF. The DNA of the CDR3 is TGTGCCAGCAGCCGACAGGGAATCTACGAGCAGTACTTC. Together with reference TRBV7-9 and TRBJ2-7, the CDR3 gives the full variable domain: DTGVSQNPRHKITKRGQNVTFRCDPISEHNRLYWYRQTLGQGPEFLTYFQNEAQLEKSRLLSDRFSAERPKGSFSTLEIQRTEQGDSAMYLCASSRQGIYEQYFGPGTRLTVT.

The CDR3 bases are TGCGCCAGCAGCCCGATAGCGGGAGTCCAGTACGAGCAGTACTTC. Its protein is CASSPIAGVQYEQYF. This sequence joins TRBV5-1 and TRBJ2-7; TRBD2 matches at 9 bases. The CDR3 spans 15 residues. From germline, CDR1 is SGHRS and CDR2 YFSETQ. V was clipped by 4 bases and J by 4 bases; unmatched bases: 9.

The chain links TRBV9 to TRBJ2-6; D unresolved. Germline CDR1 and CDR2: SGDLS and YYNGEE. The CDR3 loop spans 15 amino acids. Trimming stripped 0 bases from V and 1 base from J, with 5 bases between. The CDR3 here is CASSVAISGANVLTF. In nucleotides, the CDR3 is TGTGCCAGCAGCGTAGCAATATCTGGGGCCAACGTCCTGACTTTC.

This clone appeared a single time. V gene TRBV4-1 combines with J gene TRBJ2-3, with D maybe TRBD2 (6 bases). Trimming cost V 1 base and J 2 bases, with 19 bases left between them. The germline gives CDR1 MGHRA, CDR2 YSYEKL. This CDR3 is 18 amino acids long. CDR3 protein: CASSQGVILAASTDTQYF. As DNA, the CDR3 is TGCGCCAGCAGCCAAGGAGTAATACTAGCTGCATCCACAGATACGCAGTATTTT.

Written as DNA, the CDR3 is TGTGCCAGCAGCTTCATCGGGGCCCGGACCTACAATGAGCAGTTCTTC. Translated: CASSFIGARTYNEQFF. The chain uses TRBV5-8 and TRBJ2-1; D assignment may be TRBD1 or TRBD2 (5 bases each). V lost 2 bases and J 2 bases, leaving 14 bases between the germline ends. The CDR3 is 16 residues long. The germline V gene has CDR1 SGHTS and CDR2 YDEGEE.

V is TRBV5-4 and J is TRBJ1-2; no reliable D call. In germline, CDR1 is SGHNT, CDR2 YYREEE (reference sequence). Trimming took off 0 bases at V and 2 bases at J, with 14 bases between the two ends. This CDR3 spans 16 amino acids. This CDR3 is CASSLEAGFQNYGYTF. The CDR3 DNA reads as TGTGCCAGCAGCTTGGAGGCAGGATTTCAGAACTATGGCTACACCTTC. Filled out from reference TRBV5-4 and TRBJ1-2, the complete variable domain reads ETGVTQSPTHLIKTRGQQVTLRCSSQSGHNTVSWYQQALGQGPQFIFQYYREEENGRGNFPPRFSGLQFPNYSSELNVNALELDDSALYLCASSLEAGFQNYGYTFGSGTRLTVV.

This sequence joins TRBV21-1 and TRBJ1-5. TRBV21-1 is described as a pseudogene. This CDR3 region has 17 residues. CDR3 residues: CASSVRPDRCSNQPQHF. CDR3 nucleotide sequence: TGTGCCAGCAGCGTGAGACCCGATCGTTGTAGCAATCAGCCCCAGCATTTT.

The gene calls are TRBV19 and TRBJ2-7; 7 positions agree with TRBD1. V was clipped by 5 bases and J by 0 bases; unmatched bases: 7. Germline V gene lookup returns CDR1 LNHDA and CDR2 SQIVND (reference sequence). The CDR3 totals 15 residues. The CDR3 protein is CASSPDRVASYEQYF. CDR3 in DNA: TGTGCCAGTAGTCCCGACAGGGTGGCCTCCTACGAGCAGTACTTC.

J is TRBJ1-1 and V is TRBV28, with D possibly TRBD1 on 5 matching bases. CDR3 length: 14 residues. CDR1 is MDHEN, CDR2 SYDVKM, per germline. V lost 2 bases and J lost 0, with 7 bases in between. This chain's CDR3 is CASSLRGMNTEAFF. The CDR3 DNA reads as TGTGCCAGCAGTTTACGGGGGATGAACACTGAAGCTTTCTTT.

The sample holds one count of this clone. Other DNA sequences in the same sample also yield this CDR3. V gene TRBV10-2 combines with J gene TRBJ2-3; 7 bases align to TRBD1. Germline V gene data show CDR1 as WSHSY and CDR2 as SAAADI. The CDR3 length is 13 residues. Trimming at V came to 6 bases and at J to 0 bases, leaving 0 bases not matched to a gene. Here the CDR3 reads CASRTGSTDTQYF. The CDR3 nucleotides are TGCGCCAGCAGGACAGGGAGCACAGATACGCAGTATTTT.

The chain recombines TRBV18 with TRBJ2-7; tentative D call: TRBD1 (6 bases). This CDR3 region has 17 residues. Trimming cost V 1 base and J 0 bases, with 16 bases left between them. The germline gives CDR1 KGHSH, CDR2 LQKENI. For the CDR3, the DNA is TGTGCCAGCTCACCACTCGCTATCACAGGGAGCTCCTACGAGCAGTACTTC. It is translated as CASSPLAITGSSYEQYF.